The source of this TCR beta chain is a study of T cells in Graves' hyperthyroidism and ophthalmopathy. Study-wide context: Peripheral blood specimens were obtained at initial diagnosis, prior to any treatment. Study-wide findings and caveats: In the blood, most expanded thyroid clonotypes above 0.001 appeared as well.

This clonotype has a handful of counts. Its target is not known. Using more than 7.5 ml of fresh peripheral blood, PBMCs were prepared. RNA transcripts yielded amplified TCR beta CDR3 regions. In the first-round RT-PCR of the TCR CDR3, the HTBI primer set was used. MiXCR, applied by TCRdb to the multiplex PCR reads, yields one record per CDR3 protein. The table includes hundreds of thousands of distinct CDR3 sequences, about 20% detected once. The CDR3 runs 18 residues. V lost 4 bases, J lost 2 bases, and 21 bases lay in between. CDR1 LGHDT and CDR2 YNNKEL come from the germline V gene (reference sequence).

This chain joins TRBV3-1 and TRBJ1-3; a possible D gene is TRBD1 (6 bases). The specimen sequenced was blood. The sequence was collected from a man aged 35-49 years with Graves' ophthalmopathy. The CDR3 DNA sequence: TGTGCCAGCAGCCCATTTTCGGGGGGCAAACGACCTGGAAACACCATATATTTT. Protein product: CASSPFSGGKRPGNTIYF. The whole variable domain, filled in from reference TRBV3-1 and TRBJ1-3, reads DTAVSQTPKYLVTQMGNDKSIKCEQNLGHDTMYWYKQDSKKFLKIMFSYNNKELIINETVPNRFSPKSPDKAHLNLHINSLELGDSAVYFCASSPFSGGKRPGNTIYFGEGSWLTVV.